The 24 T cell receptor beta chains reported below all come from one sample, sequenced in a study of early T cells in non-severe SARS-CoV-2 infection. TCRdb redid the calling of the 5' RACE reads with MiXCR, one entry per CDR3 protein. Found here are 40,000 or so distinct CDR3 sequences, almost 5.5% of them singletons; the top ten hold 6% to 7%. The sample here was whole blood, taken at baseline. The receptor source for this set is an adult who was a healthcare worker with PCR-confirmed SARS-CoV-2 infection or an uninfected control (not recorded which).

The gene calls are TRBV20-1 and TRBJ2-2; 8 bases are shared with TRBD2. V lost 3 bases and J lost 4; bases outside the gene matches: 7. This CDR3 is 15 amino acids long. CDR1 and CDR2 from the germline V gene are DFQATT and SNEGSKA (reference sequence). CDR3 protein: CSASLAGGGTGELFF. CDR3 sequence (DNA): TGCAGTGCTAGTCTCGCGGGAGGTGGCACCGGGGAGCTGTTTTTT.

This clonotype was detected ten times or more. The chain links TRBV20-1 to TRBJ1-4, with TRBD1 as a possible D gene (6 bases). Germline CDR1 DFQATT, CDR2 SNEGSKA (reference sequence). The CDR3 length is 14 residues. Trimming took off 2 bases at V and 4 bases at J, with 11 bases between the two ends. Here the CDR3 DNA reads TGCAGTGCTAGACACAGGGACCTTAATGAAAAACTGTTTTTT. Protein: CSARHRDLNEKLFF.

This clonotype has at least ten counts. The chain employs TRBV20-1 and TRBJ1-1; 7 positions match TRBD1. J was trimmed by 6 bases and V by 1 base; bases with no gene match: 8. The CDR3 spans 14 residues. The germline V gene has CDR1 DFQATT and CDR2 SNEGSKA (reference sequence). The CDR3 region is CSARGPMTGPEAFF. The CDR3 nucleotides read TGCAGTGCTAGAGGGCCTATGACAGGGCCTGAAGCTTTCTTT.

Comments on this clonotype: Being one base from a much bigger clone, this may be a read error. J is TRBJ2-1 and V is TRBV30; no clear D. V was clipped by 2 bases and J by 4 bases, with 18 bases between them. The CDR3 extends over 16 amino acids. The germline V gene has CDR1 GTSNPN and CDR2 SVGIG (reference sequence). The CDR3 here is CAWSLRGIPSYNEQFF. CDR3 DNA: TGTGCCTGGAGTTTACGTGGCATCCCTTCTTACAATGAGCAGTTCTTC. Variable domain in full (rest from reference TRBV30 and TRBJ2-1): SQTIHQWPATLVQPVGSPLSLECTVEGTSNPNLYWYRQAAGRGLQLLFYSVGIGQISSEVPQNLSASRPQDRQFILSSKKLLLSDSGFYLCAWSLRGIPSYNEQFFGPGTRLTVL.

The genes are TRBV12-3 or TRBV12-4 and TRBJ1-2; unclear D gene. The ends were cut back, 7 bases at V and 3 bases at J, with 18 bases in the middle. The CDR3 sequence is 15 residues long. This CDR3 is CASTSGDTSYYGYTF. CDR3 nucleotides: TGTGCCAGCACTTCTGGTGACACCTCATACTATGGCTACACCTTC.

This clonotype was seen repeatedly, ten times or more. CDR3 residues: CASSLVNGGLAGDPEKLFF. CDR3 nucleotides: TGTGCCAGCAGCTTAGTGAACGGGGGACTAGCGGGAGATCCGGAAAAGCTGTTTTTT. The chain has TRBV7-6 and TRBJ2-2, with 14 bases that match TRBD2. J gave up 12 bases and V 1 base, and 16 bases lay outside the gene matches. The CDR3 is made up of 19 amino acids. Germline V gene data show CDR1 as SGHVS and CDR2 as FNYEAQ.

This clonotype was detected a few times. This rearrangement joins TRBV18 to TRBJ1-1; a possible D gene is TRBD1 (5 bases). The germline V gene has CDR1 KGHSH and CDR2 LQKENI. V was clipped by 5 bases and J by 0 bases, with 16 bases between them. The CDR3 runs to 16 residues. CDR3 sequence reads: CASSVSGGDLNTEAFF. CDR3 coding DNA: TGTGCCAGCTCAGTTTCCGGGGGAGACTTGAACACTGAAGCTTTCTTT.

The genes are TRBV3-1 and TRBJ1-1; TRBD1 matches at 9 bases. Losses at the gene ends were 2 bases for V and 0 bases for J; bases not matched to a gene: 7. The CDR3 sequence is 17 residues long. CDR1 and CDR2 from the germline V gene are LGHDT and YNNKEL (reference sequence). CDR3 sequence (DNA): TGTGCCAGCAGCCAACAGCGGACAGGGGTAATGAACACTGAAGCTTTCTTT. Its protein product is CASSQQRTGVMNTEAFF.

This chain joins TRBV10-3 and TRBJ1-2; D uncertain. The CDR3 spans 15 residues. V was trimmed by 4 bases and J by 7 bases, leaving 19 bases between them. Germline V gene data show CDR1 as ENHRY and CDR2 as SYGVKD. The CDR3 coding sequence is TGTGCCATCAGTGCCCCCGCATCAGTGCAGCGTGGCTACACCTTC. This gives the protein CAISAPASVQRGYTF.

This clonotype has at least ten counts. The rearrangement uses TRBV14 and TRBJ1-1, with D unclear. Germline V gene lookup returns CDR1 SGHDN and CDR2 FVKESK. The CDR3 covers 15 residues. V gave up 0 bases and J gave up 0 bases, with 8 bases separating them. CDR3 loop: CASSQDGRMNTEAFF. DNA of the CDR3: TGTGCCAGCAGCCAAGACGGGCGGATGAACACTGAAGCTTTCTTT.

This clonotype was recorded many times. The chain has TRBV19 and TRBJ2-1, with D tentatively TRBD2 (7 bases). Germline-derived CDR1 and CDR2 are LNHDA and SQIVND (reference sequence). The CDR3 length is 18 residues. V lost 0 bases and J 4 bases, leaving 19 bases between the germline ends. Here the CDR3 reads CASSIDRSGTRLYNEQFF. DNA of the CDR3: TGTGCCAGTAGTATAGATCGGAGCGGGACACGACTTTACAATGAGCAGTTCTTC.

The table lists this clonotype with a few counts. The chain carries TRBV19 and TRBJ2-2; D gene unclear. Trimming shortened V by 8 bases and J by 5 bases, and 9 bases separated the two germline ends. Germline loops: CDR1 LNHDA, CDR2 SQIVND (reference sequence). This CDR3 region has 12 residues. CDR3 DNA: TGTGCCAGTGGGATGGGAACCGGGGAGCTGTTTTTT. Translation gives CASGMGTGELFF.

This clonotype was seen many times. J is TRBJ2-7 and V is TRBV28; maybe TRBD2 (6 bases). The germline gives CDR1 MDHEN, CDR2 SYDVKM. V was pared by 6 bases and J by 2 bases, with 11 bases between. The CDR3 loop spans 13 amino acids. CDR3 in amino acids: CASSGTSPYEQYF. The CDR3 region has the DNA TGTGCCAGCAGCGGGACTTCCCCCTACGAGCAGTACTTC.

This chain connects TRBV6-5 to TRBJ2-3; unclear D gene. Germline V gives CDR1 MNHEY, CDR2 SVGAGI. The length of the CDR3 is 19 residues. Trimming removed 6 bases at V and 3 bases at J, with 28 bases between. Here the CDR3 DNA reads TGTGCCAGCAGCCCAGAGAGTCTGGTCGGTCTAGGAGAGACAGATACGCAGTATTTT. Amino acids: CASSPESLVGLGETDTQYF.

The chain joins TRBV6-5 to TRBJ1-1, with D unresolved. From germline, CDR1 is MNHEY and CDR2 SVGAGI. This CDR3 spans 16 amino acids. V lost 7 bases, J lost 1 base, and 19 bases lay in between. In nucleotides, the CDR3 is TGTGCCAGCACCTCCGGAGGGTTTGACGGGAACACTGAAGCTTTCTTT. Encoded protein: CASTSGGFDGNTEAFF.

V gene TRBV28 combines with J gene TRBJ1-1, with D perhaps TRBD1 (6 bases). V lost 7 bases, J lost 4 bases, and 16 bases lay in between. From germline, CDR1 is MDHEN and CDR2 SYDVKM. CDR3 length equals 14 residues. DNA of the CDR3: TGTGCCAGCACCCTGGGAGGGGGGGCCACTGAAGCTTTCTTT. The encoded protein is CASTLGGGATEAFF.

This clonotype has more than one count but fewer than ten. The rearrangement uses TRBV7-2 and TRBJ2-1, with D possibly matching TRBD2 (6 bases). Germline V gene lookup returns CDR1 SGHTA and CDR2 FQGNSA. Trimming left V 6 bases short and J 3 bases short, with 15 bases between. This CDR3 has 15 amino acids. The CDR3 is CASRFHSGDYNEQFF. The CDR3, as DNA: TGTGCCAGCAGGTTTCATAGCGGAGACTACAATGAGCAGTTCTTC. The full variable domain, its missing parts supplied by reference TRBV7-2 and TRBJ2-1, is GAGVSQSPSNKVTEKGKDVELRCDPISGHTALYWYRQSLGQGLEFLIYFQGNSAPDKSGLPSDRFSAERTGGSVSTLTIQRTQQEDSAVYLCASRFHSGDYNEQFFGPGTRLTVL.

The V gene is TRBV11-3, the J gene TRBJ2-1; TRBD2 aligns across 8 bases. The V gene end was trimmed by 1 base and the J gene end by 2 bases; junction bases not matched to a gene: 4. Germline V CDR1 and CDR2: SGHNT, YENEEA. This CDR3 spans 16 amino acids. The CDR3 DNA is TGTGCCAGCAGCTTAGCCTCGACTAGCGCCTACAATGAGCAGTTCTTC. Translating it yields CASSLASTSAYNEQFF. Full variable domain (missing parts from reference TRBV11-3 and TRBJ2-1): EAGVVQSPRYKIIEKKQPVAFWCNPISGHNTLYWYLQNLGQGPELLIRYENEEAVDDSQLPKDRFSAERLKGVDSTLKIQPAELGDSAVYLCASSLASTSAYNEQFFGPGTRLTVL.

This clonotype was detected many times. The J gene is TRBJ2-1, the V gene TRBV19; D unclear. CDR1 is LNHDA and CDR2 is SQIVND in the germline V gene (reference sequence). The CDR3 extends over 13 amino acids. Trimming pared 3 bases from V and 9 bases from J, leaving 12 bases between. The CDR3 coding sequence is TGTGCCAGTAGTATCACGGCAGGCAGTGAGCAGTTCTTC. Encoded protein: CASSITAGSEQFF.

This clonotype has ten or more counts. V and J are TRBV20-1 and TRBJ2-3; the D gene is possibly TRBD1 (5 bases). Trimming stripped 4 bases from V and 0 bases from J, with 17 bases between. The CDR3 consists of 16 residues. Germline CDR1 and CDR2: DFQATT and SNEGSKA (reference sequence). The CDR3 sequence is CSATPGVGPSTDTQYF. The CDR3 coding sequence is TGCAGTGCTACCCCTGGAGTGGGGCCGAGCACAGATACGCAGTATTTT.

The sample holds many counts of this clonotype. This chain uses TRBV7-2 with TRBJ2-1; D unclear. The germline V and J ends were trimmed by 4 bases and 4 bases, with 8 bases remaining between them. Germline CDR1 is SGHTA and CDR2 is FQGNSA. The CDR3 extends over 13 amino acids. CDR3 protein: CASSSPEYNEQFF. In nucleotides, the CDR3 is TGTGCCAGCAGCTCCCCTGAATACAATGAGCAGTTCTTC.

The V call is TRBV7-6, the J call TRBJ2-2; 10 bases align to TRBD2. Losses at the gene ends were 5 bases for V and 6 bases for J; bases not matched to a gene: 3. The length of the CDR3 is 14 residues. Looked up from germline, CDR1 is SGHVS and CDR2 is FNYEAQ. This CDR3 reads CASSEGLAPGELFF. CDR3 DNA sequence: TGTGCCAGCAGCGAGGGACTAGCGCCCGGGGAGCTGTTTTTT.

This clonotype was found many times. The V and J genes are TRBV20-1 and TRBJ2-5, with 11 bases aligning to TRBD2. Germline V gene data show CDR1 as DFQATT and CDR2 as SNEGSKA (reference sequence). CDR3 length equals 13 residues. The CDR3 sequence is CSSGLAAPETQYF. The CDR3 DNA follows: TGCAGCTCGGGACTAGCGGCTCCAGAGACCCAGTACTTC.

The table lists this clonotype with many counts. The chain is built from TRBV30 and TRBJ1-1; 7 bases match TRBD1. Germline V lookup: CDR1 GTSNPN, CDR2 SVGIG (reference sequence). This CDR3 comprises 14 residues. Losses at the gene ends were 5 bases for V and 5 bases for J; bases not matched to a gene: 11. Here the CDR3 reads CAWGRGNVLTEAFF. The CDR3 bases are TGTGCCTGGGGCAGGGGGAATGTGTTAACTGAAGCTTTCTTT.